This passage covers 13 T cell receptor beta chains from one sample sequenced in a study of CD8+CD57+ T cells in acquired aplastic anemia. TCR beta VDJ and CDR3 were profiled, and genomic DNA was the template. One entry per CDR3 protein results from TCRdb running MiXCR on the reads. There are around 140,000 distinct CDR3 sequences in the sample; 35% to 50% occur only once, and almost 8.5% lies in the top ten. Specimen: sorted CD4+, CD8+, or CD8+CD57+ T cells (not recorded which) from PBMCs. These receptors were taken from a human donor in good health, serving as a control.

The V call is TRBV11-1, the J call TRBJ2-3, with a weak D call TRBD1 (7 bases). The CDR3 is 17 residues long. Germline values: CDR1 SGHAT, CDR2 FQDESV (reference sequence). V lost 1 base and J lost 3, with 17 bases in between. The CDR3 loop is CASSLVGGTVPTDTQYF. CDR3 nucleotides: TGTGCCAGCAGCTTAGTTGGGGGGACAGTGCCTACAGATACGCAGTATTTT.

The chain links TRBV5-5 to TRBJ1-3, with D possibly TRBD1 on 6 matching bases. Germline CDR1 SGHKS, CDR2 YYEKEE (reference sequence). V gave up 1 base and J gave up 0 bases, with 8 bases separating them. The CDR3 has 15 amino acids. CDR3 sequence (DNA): TGTGCCAGCAGCTTGACAGGGAGCTCTGGAAACACCATATATTTT. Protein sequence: CASSLTGSSGNTIYF.

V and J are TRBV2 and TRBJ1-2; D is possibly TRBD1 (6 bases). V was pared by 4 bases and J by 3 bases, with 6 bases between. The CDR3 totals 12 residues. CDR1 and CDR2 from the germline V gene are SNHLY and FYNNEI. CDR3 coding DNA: TGTGCCAGCAGTGGGACAGACTATGGCTACACCTTC. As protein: CASSGTDYGYTF.

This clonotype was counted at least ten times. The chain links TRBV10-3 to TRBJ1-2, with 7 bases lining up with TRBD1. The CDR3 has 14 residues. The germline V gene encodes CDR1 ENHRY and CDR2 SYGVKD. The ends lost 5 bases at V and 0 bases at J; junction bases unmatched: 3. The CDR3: CAISLQGANYGYTF. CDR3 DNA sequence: TGTGCCATCAGTCTCCAGGGGGCTAACTATGGCTACACCTTC.

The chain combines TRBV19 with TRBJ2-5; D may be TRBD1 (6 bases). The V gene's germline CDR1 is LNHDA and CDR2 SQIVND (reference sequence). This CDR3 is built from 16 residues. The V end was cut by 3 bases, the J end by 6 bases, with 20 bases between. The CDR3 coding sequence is TGTGCCAGTAGTATTGGCAGGGCAGGGTGGGGGCAGACCCAGTACTTC. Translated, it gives CASSIGRAGWGQTQYF.

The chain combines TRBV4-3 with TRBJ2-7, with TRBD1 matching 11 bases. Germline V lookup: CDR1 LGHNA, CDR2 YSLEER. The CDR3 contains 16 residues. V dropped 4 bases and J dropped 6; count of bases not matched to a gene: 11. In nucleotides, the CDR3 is TGCGCCAGCAGCCCCGGCGGGACAGGGGGACCCCCCGAGCAGTACTTC. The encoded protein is CASSPGGTGGPPEQYF.

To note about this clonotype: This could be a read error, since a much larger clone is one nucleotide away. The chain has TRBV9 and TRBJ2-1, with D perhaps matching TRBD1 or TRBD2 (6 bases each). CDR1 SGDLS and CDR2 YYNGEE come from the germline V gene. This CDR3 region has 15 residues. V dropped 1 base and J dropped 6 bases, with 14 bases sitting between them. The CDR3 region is CASSVMGGLCNEQFF. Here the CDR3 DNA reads TGTGCCAGCAGCGTAATGGGGGGCTTATGCAATGAGCAGTTCTTC.

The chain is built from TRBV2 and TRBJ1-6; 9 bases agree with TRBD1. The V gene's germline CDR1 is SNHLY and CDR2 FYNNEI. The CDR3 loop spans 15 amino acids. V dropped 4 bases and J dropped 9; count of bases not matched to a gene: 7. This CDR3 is CASSGVGQGGSPLHF. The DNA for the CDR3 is TGTGCCAGCAGTGGGGTGGGACAGGGAGGTTCACCCCTCCACTTT.

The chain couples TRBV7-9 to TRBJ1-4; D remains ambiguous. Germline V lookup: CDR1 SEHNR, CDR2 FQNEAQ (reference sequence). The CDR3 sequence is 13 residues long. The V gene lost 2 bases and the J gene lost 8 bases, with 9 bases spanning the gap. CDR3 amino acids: CASSLKAGEKLFF. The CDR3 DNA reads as TGTGCCAGCAGCTTAAAGGCGGGGGAAAAACTGTTTTTT.

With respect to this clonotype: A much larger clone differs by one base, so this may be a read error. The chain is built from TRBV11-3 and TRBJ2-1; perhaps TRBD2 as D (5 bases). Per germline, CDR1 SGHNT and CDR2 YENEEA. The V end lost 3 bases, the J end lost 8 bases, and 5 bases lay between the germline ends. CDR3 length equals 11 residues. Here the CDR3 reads CASSFSDEQFF. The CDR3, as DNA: TGTGCCAGCAGCTTTAGCGATGAGCAGTTCTTC.

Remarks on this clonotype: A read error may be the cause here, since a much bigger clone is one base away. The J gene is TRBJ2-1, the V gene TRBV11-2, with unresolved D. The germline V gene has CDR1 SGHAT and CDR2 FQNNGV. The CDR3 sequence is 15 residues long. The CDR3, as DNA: TGTGCCAGCCGCTTAGAAGGCAGCTTGGTGAATGAGCAGTTCTTC. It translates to CASRLEGSLVNEQFF.

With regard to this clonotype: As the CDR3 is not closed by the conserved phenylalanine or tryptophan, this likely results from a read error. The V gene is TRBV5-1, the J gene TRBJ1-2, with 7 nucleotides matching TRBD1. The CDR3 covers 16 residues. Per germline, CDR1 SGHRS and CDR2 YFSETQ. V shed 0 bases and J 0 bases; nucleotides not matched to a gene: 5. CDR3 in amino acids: CASSLAPQGANYGYTS. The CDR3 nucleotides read TGCGCCAGCAGCTTGGCCCCCCAGGGGGCTAACTATGGCTACACCTCC.

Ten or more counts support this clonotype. The CDR3 reads CASQGAGGELFF. DNA for the CDR3: TGTGCCAGCCAGGGGGCGGGCGGGGAGCTGTTTTTT. V and J are TRBV2 and TRBJ2-2, with 8 bases aligning to TRBD1. Germline CDR1 is SNHLY and CDR2 is FYNNEI. V was clipped by 8 bases and J by 7 bases; unmatched bases: 3. The CDR3 length is 12 residues.